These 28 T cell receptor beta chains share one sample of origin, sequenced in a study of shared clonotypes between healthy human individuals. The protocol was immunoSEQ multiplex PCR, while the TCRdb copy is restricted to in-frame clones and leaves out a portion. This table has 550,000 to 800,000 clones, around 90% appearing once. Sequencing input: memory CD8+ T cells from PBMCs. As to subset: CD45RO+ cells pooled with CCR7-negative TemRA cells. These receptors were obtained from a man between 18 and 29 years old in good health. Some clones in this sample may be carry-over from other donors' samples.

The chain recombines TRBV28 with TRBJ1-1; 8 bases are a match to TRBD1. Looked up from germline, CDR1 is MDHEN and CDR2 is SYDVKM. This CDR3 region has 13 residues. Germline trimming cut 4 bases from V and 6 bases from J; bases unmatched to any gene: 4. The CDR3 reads CASSWGQVAEAFF. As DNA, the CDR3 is TGTGCCAGCAGTTGGGGACAGGTCGCTGAAGCTTTCTTT.

The CDR3 DNA is TGTGCCAGCAGCTCCGAGCGGGGATCGGGCAATGAGCAGTTCTTC. Residues: CASSSERGSGNEQFF. The V gene is TRBV7-6, the J gene TRBJ2-1, with TRBD2 matching 7 bases. Germline CDR1 is SGHVS and CDR2 is FNYEAQ. Losses at the gene ends were 4 bases for V and 6 bases for J; bases not matched to a gene: 9. The CDR3 contains 15 residues.

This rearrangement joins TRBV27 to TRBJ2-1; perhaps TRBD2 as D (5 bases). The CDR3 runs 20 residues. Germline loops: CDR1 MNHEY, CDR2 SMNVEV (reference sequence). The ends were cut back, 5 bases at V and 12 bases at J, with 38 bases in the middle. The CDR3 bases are TGTGCCAGCAGTCAAATGGCTACTCAAGCCGCGGGTGGCCTTTTCGGGTCGCAGTTCTTC. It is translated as CASSQMATQAAGGLFGSQFF.

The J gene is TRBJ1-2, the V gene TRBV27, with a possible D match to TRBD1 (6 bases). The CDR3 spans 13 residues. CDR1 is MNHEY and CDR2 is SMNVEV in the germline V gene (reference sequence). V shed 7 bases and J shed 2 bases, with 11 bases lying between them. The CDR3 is CASTADRNYGYTF. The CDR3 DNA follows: TGTGCCAGCACGGCGGACAGAAACTATGGCTACACCTTC.

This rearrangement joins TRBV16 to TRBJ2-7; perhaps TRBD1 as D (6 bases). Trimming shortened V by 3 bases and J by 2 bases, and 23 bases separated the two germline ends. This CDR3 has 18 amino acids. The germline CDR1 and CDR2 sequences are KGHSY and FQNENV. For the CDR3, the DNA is TGTGCCAGCAGCCAGGGGCCGGGCAGGGGAGACCGGGCCTACGAGCAGTACTTC. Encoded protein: CASSQGPGRGDRAYEQYF.

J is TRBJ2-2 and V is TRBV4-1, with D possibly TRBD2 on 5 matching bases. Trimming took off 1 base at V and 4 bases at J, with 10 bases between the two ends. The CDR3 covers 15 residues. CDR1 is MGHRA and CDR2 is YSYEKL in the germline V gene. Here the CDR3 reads CASSQGRSGTGELFF. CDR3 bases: TGCGCCAGCAGCCAAGGCAGGAGCGGCACCGGGGAGCTGTTTTTT.

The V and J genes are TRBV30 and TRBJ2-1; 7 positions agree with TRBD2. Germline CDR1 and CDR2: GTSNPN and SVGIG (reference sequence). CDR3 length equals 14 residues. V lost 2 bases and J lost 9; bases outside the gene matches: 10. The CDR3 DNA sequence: TGTGCCTGGAGTTACCTAGCGGATAGGAGTGAGCAGTTCTTC. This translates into CAWSYLADRSEQFF.

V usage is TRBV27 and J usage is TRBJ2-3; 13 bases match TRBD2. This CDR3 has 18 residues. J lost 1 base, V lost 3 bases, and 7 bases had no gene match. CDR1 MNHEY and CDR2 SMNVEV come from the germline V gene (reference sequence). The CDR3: CASSFSGLAGPGTDTQYF. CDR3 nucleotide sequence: TGTGCCAGCAGTTTCTCGGGACTAGCGGGACCCGGCACAGATACGCAGTATTTT.

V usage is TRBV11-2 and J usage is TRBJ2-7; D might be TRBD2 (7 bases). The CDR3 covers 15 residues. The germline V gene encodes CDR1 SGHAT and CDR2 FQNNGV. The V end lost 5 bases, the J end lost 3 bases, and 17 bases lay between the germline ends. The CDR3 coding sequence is TGTGCCAGCAGCAGGGGCGGGGGCTGGGGCTACGAGCAGTACTTC. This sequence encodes CASSRGGGWGYEQYF. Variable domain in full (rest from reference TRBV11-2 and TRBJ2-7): EAGVAQSPRYKIIEKRQSVAFWCNPISGHATLYWYQQILGQGPKLLIQFQNNGVVDDSQLPKDRFSAERLKGVDSTLKIQPAKLEDSAVYLCASSRGGGWGYEQYFGPGTRLTVT.

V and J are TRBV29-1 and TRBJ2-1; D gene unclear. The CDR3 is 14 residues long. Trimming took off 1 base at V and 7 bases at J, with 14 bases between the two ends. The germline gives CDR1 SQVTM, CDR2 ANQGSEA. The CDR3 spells CSVEGGQFGNEQFF. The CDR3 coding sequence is TGCAGCGTTGAAGGAGGCCAGTTCGGGAATGAGCAGTTCTTC.

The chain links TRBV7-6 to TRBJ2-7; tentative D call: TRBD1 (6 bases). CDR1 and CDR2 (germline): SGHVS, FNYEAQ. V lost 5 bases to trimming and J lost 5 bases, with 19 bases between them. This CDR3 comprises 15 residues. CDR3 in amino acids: CASSSQVTGPHEQYF. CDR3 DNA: TGTGCCAGCAGCAGTCAAGTAACAGGGCCCCACGAGCAGTACTTC.

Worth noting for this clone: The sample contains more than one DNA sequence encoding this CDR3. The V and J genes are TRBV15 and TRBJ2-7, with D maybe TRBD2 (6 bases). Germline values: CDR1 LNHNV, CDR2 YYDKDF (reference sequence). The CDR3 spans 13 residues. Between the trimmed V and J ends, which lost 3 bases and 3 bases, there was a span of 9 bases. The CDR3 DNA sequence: TGTGCCACCAGCAGGGAGGGTGTCTACGAGCAGTACTTC. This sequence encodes CATSREGVYEQYF.

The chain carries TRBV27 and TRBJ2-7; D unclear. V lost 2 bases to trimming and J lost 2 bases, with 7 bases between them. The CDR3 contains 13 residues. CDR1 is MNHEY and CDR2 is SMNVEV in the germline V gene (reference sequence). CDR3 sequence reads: CASSLNFPYEQYF. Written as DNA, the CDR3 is TGTGCCAGCAGTTTAAATTTCCCCTACGAGCAGTACTTC.

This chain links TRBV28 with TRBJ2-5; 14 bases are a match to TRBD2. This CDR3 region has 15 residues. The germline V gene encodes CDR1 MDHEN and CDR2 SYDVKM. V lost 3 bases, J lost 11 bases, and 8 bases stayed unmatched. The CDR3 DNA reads TGTGCCAGCAGTTTGGGACTAGCGGGAGCAATTGAGCAGTACTTC. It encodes CASSLGLAGAIEQYF.

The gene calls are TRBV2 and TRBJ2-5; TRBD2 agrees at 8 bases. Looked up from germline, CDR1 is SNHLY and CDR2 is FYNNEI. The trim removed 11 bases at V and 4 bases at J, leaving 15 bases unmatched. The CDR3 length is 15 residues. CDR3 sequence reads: CAQRMGGREAETQYF. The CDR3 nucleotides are TGTGCCCAGCGGATGGGGGGGCGGGAGGCAGAGACCCAGTACTTC.

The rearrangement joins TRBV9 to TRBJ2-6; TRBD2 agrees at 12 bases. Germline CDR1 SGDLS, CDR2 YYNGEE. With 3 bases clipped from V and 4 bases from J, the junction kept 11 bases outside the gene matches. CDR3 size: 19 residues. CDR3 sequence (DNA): TGTGCCAGCAGCGCCCTAGCGGGAGGGGGACCCTCCGGGGCCAACGTCCTGACTTTC. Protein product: CASSALAGGGPSGANVLTF. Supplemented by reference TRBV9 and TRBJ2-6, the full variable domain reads DSGVTQTPKHLITATGQRVTLRCSPRSGDLSVYWYQQSLDQGLQFLIQYYNGEERAKGNILERFSAQQFPDLHSELNLSSLELGDSALYFCASSALAGGGPSGANVLTFGAGSRLTVL.

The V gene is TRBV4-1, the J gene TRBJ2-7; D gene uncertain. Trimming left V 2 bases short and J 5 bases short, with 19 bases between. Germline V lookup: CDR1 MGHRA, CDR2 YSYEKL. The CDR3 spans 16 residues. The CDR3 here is CASSQPIGLGGHEQYF. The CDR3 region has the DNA TGCGCCAGCAGCCAACCCATAGGGCTCGGCGGCCACGAGCAGTACTTC.

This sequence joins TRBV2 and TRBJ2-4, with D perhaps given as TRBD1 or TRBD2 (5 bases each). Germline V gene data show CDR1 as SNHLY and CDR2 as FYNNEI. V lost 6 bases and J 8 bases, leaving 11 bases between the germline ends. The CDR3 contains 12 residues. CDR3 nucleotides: TGTGCCAGCAGGCCGGGACGGGACATTCAGTACTTC. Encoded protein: CASRPGRDIQYF.

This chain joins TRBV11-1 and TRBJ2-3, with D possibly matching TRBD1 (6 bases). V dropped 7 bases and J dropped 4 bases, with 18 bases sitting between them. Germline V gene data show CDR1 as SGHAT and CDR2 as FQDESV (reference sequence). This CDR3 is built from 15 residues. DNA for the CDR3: TGTGCCAGCAAGGGAAGGGGGAAGGAAGCAGATACGCAGTATTTT. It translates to CASKGRGKEADTQYF. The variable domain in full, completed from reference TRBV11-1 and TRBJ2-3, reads EAEVAQSPRYKITEKSQAVAFWCDPISGHATLYWYRQILGQGPELLVQFQDESVVDDSQLPKDRFSAERLKGVDSTLKIQPAELGDSAMYLCASKGRGKEADTQYFGPGTRLTVL.

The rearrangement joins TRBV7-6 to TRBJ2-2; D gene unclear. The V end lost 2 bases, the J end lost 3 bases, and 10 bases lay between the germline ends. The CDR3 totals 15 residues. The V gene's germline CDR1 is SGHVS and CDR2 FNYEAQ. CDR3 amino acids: CASSLRVLDTGELFF. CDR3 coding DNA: TGTGCCAGCAGCTTACGGGTATTGGACACCGGGGAGCTGTTTTTT.

This CDR3 is CASSEGDRGYPSYNEQFF. CDR3 in DNA: TGCGCCAGCAGTGAAGGGGACAGGGGCTATCCATCATACAATGAGCAGTTCTTC. The chain links TRBV10-1 to TRBJ2-1; 10 nucleotides line up with TRBD1. CDR1 and CDR2 (germline): WNHNN, SYGVQD (reference sequence). The CDR3 loop spans 18 amino acids. V lost 3 bases, J lost 4 bases, and 12 bases stayed unmatched.

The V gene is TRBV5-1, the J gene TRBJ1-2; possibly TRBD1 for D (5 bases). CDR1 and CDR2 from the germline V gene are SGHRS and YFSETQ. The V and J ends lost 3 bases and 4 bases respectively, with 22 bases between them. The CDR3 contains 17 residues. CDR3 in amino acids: CASSYRDGRQDTYGYTF. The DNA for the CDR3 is TGCGCCAGCAGCTACCGGGACGGAAGACAAGACACCTATGGCTACACCTTC.

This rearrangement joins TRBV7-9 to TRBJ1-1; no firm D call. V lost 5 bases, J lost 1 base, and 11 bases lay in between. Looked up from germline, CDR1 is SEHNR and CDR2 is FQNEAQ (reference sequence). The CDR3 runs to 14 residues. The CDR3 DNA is TGTGCCAGCAGCCTCTTTTCCGAGAACACTGAAGCTTTCTTT. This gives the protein CASSLFSENTEAFF.

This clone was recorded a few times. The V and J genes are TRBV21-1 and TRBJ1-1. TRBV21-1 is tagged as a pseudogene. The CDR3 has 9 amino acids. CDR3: CASFRGAFF. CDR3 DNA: TGTGCCAGCTTCAGAGGGGCTTTCTTT.

The CDR3 spells CASSSRDRANYGYTF. As DNA, the CDR3 is TGCGCCAGCAGCTCCCGGGACAGAGCTAACTATGGCTACACCTTC. The rearrangement links TRBV5-1 to TRBJ1-2, with TRBD1 identical over 7 bases. CDR3 size: 15 residues. Germline V gene lookup returns CDR1 SGHRS and CDR2 YFSETQ. V shed 3 bases and J 0 bases; nucleotides not matched to a gene: 5.

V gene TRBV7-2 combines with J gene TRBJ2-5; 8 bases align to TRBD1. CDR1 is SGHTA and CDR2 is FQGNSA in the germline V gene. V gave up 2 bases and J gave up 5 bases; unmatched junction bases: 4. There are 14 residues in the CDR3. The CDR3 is CASSLTGQDETQYF. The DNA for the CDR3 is TGTGCCAGCAGCTTAACGGGACAGGACGAGACCCAGTACTTC.

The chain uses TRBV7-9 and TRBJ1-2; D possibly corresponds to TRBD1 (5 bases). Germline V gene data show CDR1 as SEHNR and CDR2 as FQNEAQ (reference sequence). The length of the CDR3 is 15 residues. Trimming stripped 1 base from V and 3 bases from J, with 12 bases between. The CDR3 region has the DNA TGTGCCAGCAGCTTAGACCAGGGAGGGGACTATGGCTACACCTTC. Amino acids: CASSLDQGGDYGYTF.

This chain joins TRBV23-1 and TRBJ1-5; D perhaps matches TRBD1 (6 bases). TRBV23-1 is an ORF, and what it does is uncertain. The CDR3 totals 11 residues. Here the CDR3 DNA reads TGCGCGAGAGGGGGGGGTCAGCCCCAGCATTTT. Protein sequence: CARGGGQPQHF.